This entry lists 26 T cell receptor beta chains sequenced from one sample in a study of blood T cell repertoires in COVID-19. Using immunoSEQ multiplex PCR, the repertoire was profiled, and TCRdb retains in-frame clones only, with some absent. Of more than 350,000 clones listed, more than 80% were seen once; the top ten hold roughly 1%. Specimen: PBMCs or T cells enriched from blood (not recorded which). Receptor source: a man between 18 and 35 years old who had recovered from COVID-19.

The rearrangement joins TRBV25-1 to TRBJ1-2, with D possibly TRBD1 on 5 matching bases. Germline CDR1 MGHDK, CDR2 SYGVNS. Trimming left V 1 base short and J 4 bases short, with 13 bases between. This CDR3 is 15 amino acids long. The CDR3 DNA sequence: TGTGCCAGCAGTGAATCCGGGGGGATCCCCTATGGCTACACCTTC. It translates to CASSESGGIPYGYTF.

The chain has TRBV6-5 and TRBJ1-5; 8 positions match TRBD1. The CDR3 loop spans 14 amino acids. Germline CDR1 and CDR2: MNHEY and SVGAGI. J gave up 6 bases and V 7 bases, and 8 bases lay outside the gene matches. CDR3 region: CASTTGQGAQPQHF. In nucleotides, the CDR3 is TGTGCCAGCACTACGGGGCAGGGGGCTCAGCCCCAGCATTTT.

This clone has just a few counts. The chain has TRBV7-2 and TRBJ1-5; D might be TRBD1 (6 bases). CDR3 size: 13 residues. Germline loops: CDR1 SGHTA, CDR2 FQGNSA. Deletions cut 10 bases from V and 5 bases from J, with 15 bases between. The CDR3 is CATAQGWDQPQHF. The CDR3 region has the DNA TGTGCCACTGCCCAGGGGTGGGATCAGCCCCAGCATTTT.

The V call is TRBV19, the J call TRBJ1-2; D perhaps matches TRBD1 (5 bases). V dropped 6 bases and J dropped 2 bases, with 10 bases sitting between them. This CDR3 has 13 amino acids. Germline lookup yields CDR1 LNHDA and CDR2 SQIVND (reference sequence). The CDR3 DNA reads TGTGCCAGTAGGAAGACAGTGAACTATGGCTACACCTTC. Protein: CASRKTVNYGYTF. The full variable domain, with the rest looked up from reference TRBV19 and TRBJ1-2, is DGGITQSPKYLFRKEGQNVTLSCEQNLNHDAMYWYRQDPGQGLRLIYYSQIVNDFQKGDIAEGYSVSREKKESFPLTVTSAQKNPTAFYLCASRKTVNYGYTFGSGTRLTVV.

The V gene is TRBV19, the J gene TRBJ1-5; 8 nucleotides line up with TRBD1. Trimming cost V 7 bases and J 4 bases; bases outside gene matches: 15. The V gene's germline CDR1 is LNHDA and CDR2 SQIVND (reference sequence). The CDR3 sequence is 17 residues long. DNA for the CDR3: TGTGCCAGTACCCTACTTACCGGAACAGGGGGAAATCAGCCCCAGCATTTT. The encoded protein is CASTLLTGTGGNQPQHF.

This sequence joins TRBV27 and TRBJ2-7; D might be TRBD1 (6 bases). This CDR3 region has 14 residues. V was pared by 2 bases and J by 2 bases, with 10 bases between. Germline V gives CDR1 MNHEY, CDR2 SMNVEV (reference sequence). CDR3 nucleotides: TGTGCCAGCAGTTTACGGGACAACCCCTACGAGCAGTACTTC. Encoded protein: CASSLRDNPYEQYF.

The chain combines TRBV5-3 with TRBJ1-2; D is uncertain. TRBV5-3 is designated an ORF whose function remains uncertain. Trimming took 4 bases from V and 2 from J, leaving 15 bases between them. The CDR3 is made up of 15 amino acids. CDR3 nucleotides: TGTGCCAGAAGCCCGACCTCGGGGTACAACTATGGCTACACCTTC. Its protein is CARSPTSGYNYGYTF.

This chain connects TRBV7-2 to TRBJ1-4; perhaps TRBD1 as D (6 bases). V dropped 1 base and J dropped 0 bases, with 9 bases sitting between them. This CDR3 has 16 amino acids. CDR1 SGHTA and CDR2 FQGNSA come from the germline V gene. Written as DNA, the CDR3 is TGTGCCAGCAGCTTAGTATCAGGGGCAACTAATGAAAAACTGTTTTTT. This translates into CASSLVSGATNEKLFF.

J is TRBJ1-6 and V is TRBV7-3; a weak D match, TRBD1 (6 bases). This CDR3 comprises 18 residues. Trimming left V 4 bases short and J 0 bases short, with 16 bases between. CDR1 SGHTA and CDR2 FQGTGA come from the germline V gene. The CDR3 sequence: CASSYYRDTDSYNSPLHF. CDR3 coding DNA: TGTGCCAGCAGCTACTACCGGGACACGGACTCCTATAATTCACCCCTCCACTTT.

This chain uses TRBV7-9 with TRBJ2-7; 8 nucleotides align to TRBD1. Germline V gene sequence: CDR1 SEHNR, CDR2 FQNEAQ (reference sequence). The CDR3 runs 15 residues. The J segment lost 4 bases and the V segment lost 4 bases, leaving 9 bases of the junction unmatched. CDR3 in DNA: TGTGCCAGCAGCTCGGCCGGGACAGGCAATTACGAGCAGTACTTC. Encoded protein: CASSSAGTGNYEQYF.

This chain connects TRBV27 to TRBJ1-2, with 9 bases identical to TRBD1. This CDR3 contains 13 residues. V trimming: 6 bases; J trimming: 8 bases; junction bases outside the gene matches: 7. In germline, CDR1 is MNHEY, CDR2 SMNVEV (reference sequence). The CDR3 DNA follows: TGTGCCAGCAGGACCGGGACAGGGTTGGGCTACACCTTC. This encodes CASRTGTGLGYTF.

The CDR3 loop is CASSAETGPFYGYTF. The CDR3 DNA is TGTGCCAGCAGCGCTGAGACAGGGCCGTTCTATGGCTACACCTTC. This chain connects TRBV9 to TRBJ1-2; 7 bases are a match to TRBD1. V shed 3 bases, J shed 4 bases, and the junction held 9 bases outside the gene matches. The germline CDR1 and CDR2 sequences are SGDLS and YYNGEE. The CDR3 spans 15 residues.

V is TRBV4-1 and J is TRBJ1-2; a possible D gene is TRBD1 (5 bases). Looked up from germline, CDR1 is MGHRA and CDR2 is YSYEKL. V lost 1 base and J lost 4, with 10 bases in between. There are 14 residues in the CDR3. The CDR3 here is CASSQVYDSYGYTF. For the CDR3, the DNA is TGCGCCAGCAGCCAAGTATATGACAGCTATGGCTACACCTTC.

As DNA, the CDR3 is TGTGCCAGCAGTTTAACCTCCCTAGAATCCTACGAGCAGTACTTC. It yields the protein CASSLTSLESYEQYF. This chain uses TRBV28 with TRBJ2-7; D gene unclear. Looked up from germline, CDR1 is MDHEN and CDR2 is SYDVKM. The CDR3 is 15 residues long. The V end lost 2 bases, the J end lost 1 base, and 12 bases lay between the germline ends.

The J gene is TRBJ1-1, the V gene TRBV6-5; 8 positions match TRBD1. There are 15 residues in the CDR3. In germline, CDR1 is MNHEY, CDR2 SVGAGI. J was trimmed by 5 bases and V by 6 bases; bases with no gene match: 11. CDR3 protein: CASRRDWTGKTEAFF. In nucleotides, the CDR3 is TGTGCCAGCAGACGAGATTGGACAGGGAAGACTGAAGCTTTCTTT.

The V and J genes are TRBV19 and TRBJ1-3; tentative D call: TRBD1 (6 bases). The CDR3 totals 15 residues. The germline gives CDR1 LNHDA, CDR2 SQIVND (reference sequence). V dropped 6 bases and J dropped 4 bases, with 16 bases sitting between them. For the CDR3, the DNA is TGTGCCAGTAGCACCATGGGGACACCAGGAAACACCATATATTTT. This gives the protein CASSTMGTPGNTIYF.

The chain carries TRBV24-1 and TRBJ2-2; perhaps TRBD2 as D (6 bases). The germline V gene encodes CDR1 KGHDR and CDR2 SFDVKD. V dropped 0 bases and J dropped 6 bases, with 7 bases sitting between them. The CDR3 consists of 14 residues. The CDR3 sequence is CATSDLTSPGELFF. The CDR3, as DNA: TGTGCCACCAGTGATTTGACTAGCCCCGGGGAGCTGTTTTTT.

The V gene is TRBV4-2, the J gene TRBJ2-1, with 8 positions matching TRBD2. The germline V gene has CDR1 LGHNA and CDR2 YNFKEQ. The ends lost 2 bases at V and 0 bases at J; junction bases unmatched: 3. The CDR3 length is 16 residues. The CDR3 DNA is TGTGCCAGCAGCCAACCTAGCGGGCTCTCCTACAATGAGCAGTTCTTC. Translated, it gives CASSQPSGLSYNEQFF.

As concerns this clone: Other DNA sequences in the sample encode the same CDR3. The chain joins TRBV27 to TRBJ2-1; 10 bases match TRBD2. The junction had 0 bases not matched to a gene; V was cut back by 5 bases and J by 2 bases. Germline V gene data show CDR1 as MNHEY and CDR2 as SMNVEV (reference sequence). This CDR3 region has 14 residues. In nucleotides, the CDR3 is TGTGCCAGCAGTCTAGCGGGGGCCTACAATGAGCAGTTCTTC. It encodes CASSLAGAYNEQFF.

The V gene is TRBV20-1, the J gene TRBJ1-1, with D unclear. The V and J ends lost 3 bases and 8 bases respectively, with 13 bases between them. The germline V gene has CDR1 DFQATT and CDR2 SNEGSKA (reference sequence). The CDR3 contains 12 residues. CDR3 region: CSASRLTEEAFF. CDR3 sequence (DNA): TGCAGTGCTAGTCGTTTAACAGAAGAAGCTTTCTTT.

The V and J genes are TRBV7-3 and TRBJ1-3; 7 bases are shared with TRBD1. Germline loops: CDR1 SGHTA, CDR2 FQGTGA. The CDR3 is made up of 18 amino acids. Germline trimming cut 3 bases from V and 4 bases from J; bases unmatched to any gene: 15. CDR3 nucleotide sequence: TGTGCCAGCAGCTTCGGAGGCCCCCCAGGGGGGCGCGGAAACACCATATATTTT. Its protein is CASSFGGPPGGRGNTIYF.

The chain has TRBV7-6 and TRBJ1-6; D perhaps matches TRBD1 (6 bases). This CDR3 spans 16 amino acids. Per germline, CDR1 SGHVS and CDR2 FNYEAQ. V was cut by 5 bases and J by 9 bases, with 20 bases left in between. In DNA form, the CDR3 reads TGTGCCAGCAGCGCCTCGGGGACAACACGAGGTTCACCCCTCCACTTT. It encodes CASSASGTTRGSPLHF.

The V and J genes are TRBV5-4 and TRBJ2-1, with D possibly being TRBD2 (6 bases). The CDR3 contains 15 residues. Germline V gene data show CDR1 as SGHNT and CDR2 as YYREEE (reference sequence). Trimming cost V 6 bases and J 5 bases, with 18 bases left between them. Written as DNA, the CDR3 is TGTGCCAGCACCAACAAGGGACTTACTGACAATGAGCAGTTCTTC. It codes for CASTNKGLTDNEQFF.

This clone was counted a few times. The chain employs TRBV29-1 and TRBJ2-7; D not resolved. Germline V gene data show CDR1 as SQVTM and CDR2 as ANQGSEA. V was clipped by 4 bases and J by 3 bases, with 7 bases between them. The CDR3 loop spans 11 amino acids. CDR3 bases: TGCAGCGTTGTTTCGGTCTACGAGCAGTACTTC. It yields the protein CSVVSVYEQYF.

This sequence joins TRBV10-3 and TRBJ2-2; 7 nucleotides match TRBD1. Trimming removed 6 bases from V and 6 bases from J; junction bases left unmatched: 16. CDR1 is ENHRY, CDR2 SYGVKD, per germline. This CDR3 is 17 amino acids long. The CDR3 region has the DNA TGTGCCATCAGCGCGAGACAGGGATCCCGTGAGGCCGGGGAGCTGTTTTTT. Its protein product is CAISARQGSREAGELFF.

The chain joins TRBV3-1 (or the pseudogene TRBV3-2) to TRBJ2-5, with D perhaps matching TRBD2 (7 bases). The CDR3 extends over 15 amino acids. CDR1 is LGHDT and CDR2 is YNNKEL in the germline V gene (reference sequence). Deletions cut 4 bases from V and 3 bases from J, with 15 bases between. CDR3 amino acids: CASSRLGGAEETQYF. CDR3 bases: TGTGCCAGCAGCCGATTAGGGGGGGCCGAAGAGACCCAGTACTTC.